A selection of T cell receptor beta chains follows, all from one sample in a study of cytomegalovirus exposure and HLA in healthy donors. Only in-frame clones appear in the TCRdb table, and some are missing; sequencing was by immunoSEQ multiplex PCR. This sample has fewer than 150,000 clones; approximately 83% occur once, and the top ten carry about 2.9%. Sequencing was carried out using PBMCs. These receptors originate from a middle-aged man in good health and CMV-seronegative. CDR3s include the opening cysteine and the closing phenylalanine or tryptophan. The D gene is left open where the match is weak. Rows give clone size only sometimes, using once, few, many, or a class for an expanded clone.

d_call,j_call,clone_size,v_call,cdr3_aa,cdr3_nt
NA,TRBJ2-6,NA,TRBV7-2,CASSLVESGANVLTF,TGTGCCAGCAGCTTAGTGGAGTCTGGGGCCAACGTCCTGACTTTC
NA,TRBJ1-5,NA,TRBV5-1,CASSPESRNQPQHF,TGCGCCAGCAGCCCCGAATCTAGGAATCAGCCCCAGCATTTT
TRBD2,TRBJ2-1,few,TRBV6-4,CASSVGVAGGNEQFF,TGTGCCAGCAGTGTTGGCGTAGCGGGAGGCAATGAGCAGTTCTTC
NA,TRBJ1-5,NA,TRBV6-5,CASSYSRQPDQPQHF,TGTGCCAGCAGTTACTCGAGGCAGCCCGATCAGCCCCAGCATTTT
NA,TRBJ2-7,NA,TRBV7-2,CASSWGGGGYEQYF,TGTGCCAGCAGCTGGGGGGGCGGGGGTTACGAGCAGTACTTC
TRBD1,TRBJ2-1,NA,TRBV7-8,CASSSGTGGANEQFF,TGTGCCAGCAGCTCAGGGACAGGGGGCGCGAATGAGCAGTTCTTC
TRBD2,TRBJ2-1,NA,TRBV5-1,CASSLAVSGGAYNEQFF,TGCGCCAGCAGCTTGGCAGTGAGCGGGGGGGCCTACAATGAGCAGTTCTTC
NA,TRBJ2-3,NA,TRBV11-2,CASSWGGTDTQYF,TGTGCCAGCAGCTGGGGGGGCACAGATACGCAGTATTTT
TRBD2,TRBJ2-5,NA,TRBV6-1,CASRGLAGAKETQYF,TGTGCCAGCAGGGGACTAGCGGGAGCTAAAGAGACCCAGTACTTC
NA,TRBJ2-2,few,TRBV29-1,CSVAGNTGELFF,TGCAGCGTTGCAGGGAACACCGGGGAGCTGTTTTTT
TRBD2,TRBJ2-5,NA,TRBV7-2,CASSIWTSEKETQYF,TGTGCCAGCAGCATATGGACTAGCGAAAAAGAGACCCAGTACTTC
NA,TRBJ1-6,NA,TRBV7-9,CASSTGGYNSPLHF,TGTGCCAGCAGCACCGGGGGGTATAATTCACCCCTCCACTTT
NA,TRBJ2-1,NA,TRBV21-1,CASSKGSWESSYNEQFF,TGTGCCAGCAGCAAAGGGAGTTGGGAGAGCTCCTACAATGAGCAGTTCTTC
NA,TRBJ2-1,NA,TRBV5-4,CASSLEPDYNEQFF,TGTGCCAGCAGCTTGGAGCCTGACTACAATGAGCAGTTCTTC
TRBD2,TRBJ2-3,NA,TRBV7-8,CASSGPGGRSSTDTQYF,TGTGCCAGCAGCGGCCCGGGGGGGAGATCTAGCACAGATACGCAGTATTTT
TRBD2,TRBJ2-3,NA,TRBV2,CASSLPTSGGRTDTQYF,TGTGCCAGCAGTCTTCCGACTAGCGGGGGCCGCACAGATACGCAGTATTTT
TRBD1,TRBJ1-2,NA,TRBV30,CAWTAMTGYGYTF,TGTGCCTGGACTGCCATGACAGGGTACGGCTACACCTTC
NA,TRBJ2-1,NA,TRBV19,CASSTEGVAYNEQFF,TGTGCCAGTAGTACCGAGGGAGTAGCGTACAATGAGCAGTTCTTC
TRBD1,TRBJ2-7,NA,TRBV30,CAWSFTGTGTDEQYF,TGTGCCTGGAGTTTCACCGGGACAGGGACCGACGAGCAGTACTTC
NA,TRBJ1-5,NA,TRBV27,CASSLEGVGPQHF,TGTGCCAGCAGTTTAGAGGGGGTGGGGCCCCAGCATTTT
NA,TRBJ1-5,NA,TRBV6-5,CASSYGRNQPQHF,TGTGCCAGCAGTTATGGGAGAAATCAGCCCCAGCATTTT
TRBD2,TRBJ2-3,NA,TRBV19,CASSISSGGFGTDTQYF,TGTGCCAGTAGTATCTCTAGCGGGGGCTTCGGGACAGATACGCAGTATTTT
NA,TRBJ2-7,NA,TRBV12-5,CASGLAQGFSEQYF,TGTGCTAGTGGTTTGGCACAGGGTTTCAGCGAGCAGTACTTC
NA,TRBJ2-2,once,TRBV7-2,CASSLAANTGELFF,TGTGCCAGCAGCTTAGCGGCAAACACCGGGGAGCTGTTTTTT
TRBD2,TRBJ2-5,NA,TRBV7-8,CASSLERRGGWETQYF,TGTGCCAGCAGCCTAGAGCGGCGGGGGGGATGGGAGACCCAGTACTTC
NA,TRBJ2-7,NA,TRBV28,CASSLPDSYEQYF,TGTGCCAGCAGTTTACCCGACAGCTACGAGCAGTACTTC
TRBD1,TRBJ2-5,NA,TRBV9,CASSVRDSLPTQYF,TGTGCCAGCAGCGTCCGGGACAGCCTCCCAACCCAGTACTTC